This T cell receptor (beta chain) is from a study of cytomegalovirus exposure and HLA in healthy donors. General study results and limits: Some V segments, TRBV6-2 and TRBV6-3 among them, were indistinguishable and were therefore excluded. Beyond CMV serostatus, there was no information to go on about immune exposure. Later analysis suggested most CMV-associated TCR beta chains were HLA-restricted.

As to this clone: The antigen remains unidentified.

PCR was performed using 60 Vbeta and 13 Jbeta primers. Profiled with immunoSEQ multiplex PCR; TCRdb holds only in-frame clones, not every one. The sample totals some 200,000 clones. The CDR3 spans 14 residues. The V end was cut by 3 bases, the J end by 2 bases, with 11 bases between. Germline CDR1 is LNHDA and CDR2 is SQIVND (reference sequence). The clonotype comes from a boy between 10 and 17 years old in good health and CMV-seronegative. The sequencing sample was made of PBMCs. The rearrangement links TRBV19 to TRBJ2-7, with D maybe TRBD2 (5 bases). Written as DNA, the CDR3 is TGTGCCAGTAGTATTTCTAAGGGAGCCTACGAGCAGTACTTC. As protein: CASSISKGAYEQYF. Full variable domain (remainder filled in from reference TRBV19 and TRBJ2-7): DGGITQSPKYLFRKEGQNVTLSCEQNLNHDAMYWYRQDPGQGLRLIYYSQIVNDFQKGDIAEGYSVSREKKESFPLTVTSAQKNPTAFYLCASSISKGAYEQYFGPGTRLTVT.